This T cell receptor beta chain was sequenced for a study of T cell changes during pregnancy in multiple sclerosis. Sequencing was performed with immunoSEQ multiplex PCR; in TCRdb, only in-frame clones are kept and a portion is missing. The table records roughly 40,000 clones, roughly nine tenths of them present only once. CDR3 length: 13 residues. Germline assignment: CDR1 SGHAT and CDR2 FQDESV (reference sequence). V was cut by 0 bases and J by 8 bases, with 10 bases left in between. This rearrangement joins TRBV11-1 to TRBJ1-1; D not certain. The source material was CD4+ T cells from peripheral blood mononuclear cells, sampled in the first trimester of pregnancy. The receptor was isolated from a female donor with multiple sclerosis, enrolled in a pregnancy study. This CDR3 reads CASSLAPVREAFF. As DNA, the CDR3 is TGTGCCAGCAGCTTAGCGCCGGTAAGAGAAGCTTTCTTT.